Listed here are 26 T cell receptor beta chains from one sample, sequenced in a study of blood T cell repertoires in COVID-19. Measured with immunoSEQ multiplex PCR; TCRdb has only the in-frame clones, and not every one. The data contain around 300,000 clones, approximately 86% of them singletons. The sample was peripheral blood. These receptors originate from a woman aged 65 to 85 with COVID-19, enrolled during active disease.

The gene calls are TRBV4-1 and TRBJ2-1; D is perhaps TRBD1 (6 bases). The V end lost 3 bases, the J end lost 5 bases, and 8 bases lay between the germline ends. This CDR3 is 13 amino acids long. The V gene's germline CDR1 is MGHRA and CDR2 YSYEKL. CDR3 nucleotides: TGCGCCAGCAGCCATGGACAGAACAATGAGCAGTTCTTC. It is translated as CASSHGQNNEQFF.

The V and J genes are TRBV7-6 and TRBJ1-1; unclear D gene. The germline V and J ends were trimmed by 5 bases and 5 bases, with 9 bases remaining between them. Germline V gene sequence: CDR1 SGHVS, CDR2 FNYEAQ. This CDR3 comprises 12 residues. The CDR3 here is CASSPEWTEAFF. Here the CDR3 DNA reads TGTGCCAGCAGCCCTGAGTGGACTGAAGCTTTCTTT.

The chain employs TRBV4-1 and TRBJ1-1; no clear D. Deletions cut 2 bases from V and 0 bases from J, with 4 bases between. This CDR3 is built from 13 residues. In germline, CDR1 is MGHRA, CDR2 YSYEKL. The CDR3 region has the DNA TGCGCCAGCAGCCAACCTATGAACACTGAAGCTTTCTTT. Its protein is CASSQPMNTEAFF.

The DNA of the CDR3 is TGTGCCAGCTCACCCCTGACAGGGGGCTTTGGCTACACCTTC. This gives the protein CASSPLTGGFGYTF. The chain couples TRBV18 to TRBJ1-2, with TRBD1 matching over 10 bases. After removal of 3 bases from V and 7 bases from J, the junction contained 5 bases not matched to a gene. The germline CDR1 and CDR2 sequences are KGHSH and LQKENI. This CDR3 comprises 14 residues.

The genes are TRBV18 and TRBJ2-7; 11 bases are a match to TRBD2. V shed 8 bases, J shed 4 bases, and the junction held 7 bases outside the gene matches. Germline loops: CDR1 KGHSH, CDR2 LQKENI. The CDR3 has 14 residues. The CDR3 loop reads CASEGVAGGYEQYF. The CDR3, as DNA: TGTGCCAGCGAGGGCGTAGCGGGGGGGTACGAGCAGTACTTC.

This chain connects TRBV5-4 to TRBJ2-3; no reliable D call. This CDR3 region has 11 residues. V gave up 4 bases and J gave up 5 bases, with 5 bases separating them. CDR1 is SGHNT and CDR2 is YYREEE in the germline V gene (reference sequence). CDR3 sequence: CASSVQDTQYF. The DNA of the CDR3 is TGTGCCAGCAGCGTCCAAGATACGCAGTATTTT.

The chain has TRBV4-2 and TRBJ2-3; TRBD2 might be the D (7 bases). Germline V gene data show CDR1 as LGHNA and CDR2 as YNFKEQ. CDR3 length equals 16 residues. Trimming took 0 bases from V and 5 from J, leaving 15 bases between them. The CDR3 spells CASSQEWGGPEDTQYF. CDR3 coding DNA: TGTGCCAGCAGCCAAGAGTGGGGGGGGCCCGAAGATACGCAGTATTTT.

CDR3 nucleotides: TGTGCCAGCAGCACTCCCTCAAGAACGCAGTATTTT. This translates into CASSTPSRTQYF. This sequence joins TRBV7-2 and TRBJ2-3; no clear D gene. The CDR3 runs 12 residues. Trimming removed 5 bases from V and 9 bases from J, with 12 bases in between. Germline lookup yields CDR1 SGHTA and CDR2 FQGNSA.

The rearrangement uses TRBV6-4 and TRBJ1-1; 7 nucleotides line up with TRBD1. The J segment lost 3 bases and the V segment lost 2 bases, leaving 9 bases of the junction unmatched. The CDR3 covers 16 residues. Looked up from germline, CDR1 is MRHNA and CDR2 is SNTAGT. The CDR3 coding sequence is TGTGCCAGCAGTGACCCAAGGACAGGAGTACACACTGAAGCTTTCTTT. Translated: CASSDPRTGVHTEAFF.

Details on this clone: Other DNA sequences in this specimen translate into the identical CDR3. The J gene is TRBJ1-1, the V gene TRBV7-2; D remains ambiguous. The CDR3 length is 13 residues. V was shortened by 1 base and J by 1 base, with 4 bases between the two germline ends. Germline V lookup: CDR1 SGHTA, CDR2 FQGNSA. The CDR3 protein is CASSLGQNTEAFF. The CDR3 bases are TGTGCCAGCAGCTTAGGGCAGAACACTGAAGCTTTCTTT.

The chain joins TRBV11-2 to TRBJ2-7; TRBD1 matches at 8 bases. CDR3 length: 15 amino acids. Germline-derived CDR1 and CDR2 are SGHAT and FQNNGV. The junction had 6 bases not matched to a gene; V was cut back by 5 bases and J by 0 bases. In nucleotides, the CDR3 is TGTGCCAGCAGCCTAGGACAGGGAAACTCCTACGAGCAGTACTTC. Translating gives CASSLGQGNSYEQYF.

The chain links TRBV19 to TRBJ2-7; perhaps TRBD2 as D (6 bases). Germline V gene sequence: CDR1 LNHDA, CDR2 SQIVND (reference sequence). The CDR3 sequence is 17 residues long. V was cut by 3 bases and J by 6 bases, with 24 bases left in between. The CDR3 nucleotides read TGTGCCAGTAGTATCCCCCCATCGGGGGTCCCTAGGGTCGAGCAGTACTTC. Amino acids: CASSIPPSGVPRVEQYF.

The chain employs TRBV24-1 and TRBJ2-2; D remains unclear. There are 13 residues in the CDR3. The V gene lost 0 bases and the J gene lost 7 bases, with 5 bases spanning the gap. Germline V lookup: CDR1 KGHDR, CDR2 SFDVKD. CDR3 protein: CATSDLTNGELFF. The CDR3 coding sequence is TGTGCCACCAGTGATTTGACAAACGGGGAGCTGTTTTTT.

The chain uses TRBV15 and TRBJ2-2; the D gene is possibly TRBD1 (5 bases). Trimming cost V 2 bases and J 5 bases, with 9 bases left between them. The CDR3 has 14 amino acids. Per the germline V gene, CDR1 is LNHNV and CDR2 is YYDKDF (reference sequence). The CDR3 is CATSRHQGTGELFF. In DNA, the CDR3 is TGTGCCACCAGCAGACATCAGGGAACCGGGGAGCTGTTTTTT.

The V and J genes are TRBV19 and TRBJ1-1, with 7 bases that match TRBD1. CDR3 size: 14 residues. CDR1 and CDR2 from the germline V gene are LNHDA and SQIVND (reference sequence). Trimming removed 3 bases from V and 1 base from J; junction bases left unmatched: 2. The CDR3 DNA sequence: TGTGCCAGTAGTATGGACAGGCCGAACACTGAAGCTTTCTTT. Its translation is CASSMDRPNTEAFF.

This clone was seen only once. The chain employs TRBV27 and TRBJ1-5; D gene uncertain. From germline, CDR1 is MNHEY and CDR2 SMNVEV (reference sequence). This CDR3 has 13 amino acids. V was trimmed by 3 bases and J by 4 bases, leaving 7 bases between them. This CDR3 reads CASSFEGNQPQHF. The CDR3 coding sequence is TGTGCCAGCAGTTTCGAGGGAAATCAGCCCCAGCATTTT.

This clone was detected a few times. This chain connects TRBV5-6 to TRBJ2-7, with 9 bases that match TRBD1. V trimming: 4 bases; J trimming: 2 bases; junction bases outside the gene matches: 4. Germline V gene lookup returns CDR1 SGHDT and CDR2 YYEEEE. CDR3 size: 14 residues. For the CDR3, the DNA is TGTGCCAGCAGCCAGGGACAGGGCGCCTACGAGCAGTACTTC. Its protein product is CASSQGQGAYEQYF. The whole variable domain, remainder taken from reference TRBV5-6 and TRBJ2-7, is DAGVTQSPTHLIKTRGQQVTLRCSPKSGHDTVSWYQQALGQGPQFIFQYYEEEERQRGNFPDRFSGHQFPNYSSELNVNALLLGDSALYLCASSQGQGAYEQYFGPGTRLTVT.

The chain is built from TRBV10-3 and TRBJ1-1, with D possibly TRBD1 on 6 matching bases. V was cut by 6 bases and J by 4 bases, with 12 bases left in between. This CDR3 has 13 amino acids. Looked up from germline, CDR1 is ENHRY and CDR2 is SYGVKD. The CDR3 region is CAISTTGTTEAFF. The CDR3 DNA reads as TGTGCCATCAGCACAACAGGGACCACTGAAGCTTTCTTT.

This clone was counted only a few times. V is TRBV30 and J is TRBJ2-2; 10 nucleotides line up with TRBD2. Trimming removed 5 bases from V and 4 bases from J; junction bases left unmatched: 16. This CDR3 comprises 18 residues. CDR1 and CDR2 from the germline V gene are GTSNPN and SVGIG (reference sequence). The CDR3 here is CAWGGGASGGRGTGELFF. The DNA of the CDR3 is TGTGCCTGGGGCGGCGGCGCTAGCGGGGGTAGGGGCACCGGGGAGCTGTTTTTT.

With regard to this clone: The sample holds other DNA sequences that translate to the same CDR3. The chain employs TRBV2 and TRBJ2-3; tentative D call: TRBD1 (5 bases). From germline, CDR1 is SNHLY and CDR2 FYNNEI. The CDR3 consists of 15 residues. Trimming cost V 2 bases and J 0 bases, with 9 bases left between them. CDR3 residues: CASSETGSSTDTQYF. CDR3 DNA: TGTGCCAGCAGTGAAACAGGTTCTAGCACAGATACGCAGTATTTT.

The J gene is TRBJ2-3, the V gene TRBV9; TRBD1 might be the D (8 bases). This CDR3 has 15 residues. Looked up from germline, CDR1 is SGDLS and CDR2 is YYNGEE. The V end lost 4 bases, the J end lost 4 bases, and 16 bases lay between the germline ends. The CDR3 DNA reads TGTGCCAGCAGCCCAGCTACAGGGGGGGCAGATACGCAGTATTTT. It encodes CASSPATGGADTQYF.

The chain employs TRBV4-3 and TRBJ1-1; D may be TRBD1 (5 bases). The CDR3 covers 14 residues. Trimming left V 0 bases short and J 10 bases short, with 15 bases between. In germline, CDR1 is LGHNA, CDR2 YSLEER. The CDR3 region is CASSQDAGRGVAFF. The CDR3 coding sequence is TGCGCCAGCAGCCAAGATGCAGGGAGGGGAGTAGCTTTCTTT.

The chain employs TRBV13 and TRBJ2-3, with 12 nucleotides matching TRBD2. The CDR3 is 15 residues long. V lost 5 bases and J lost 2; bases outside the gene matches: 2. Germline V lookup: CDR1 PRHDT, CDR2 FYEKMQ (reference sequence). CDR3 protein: CASSLAGGPTDTQYF. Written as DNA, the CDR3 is TGTGCCAGCAGCCTAGCGGGGGGGCCCACAGATACGCAGTATTTT.

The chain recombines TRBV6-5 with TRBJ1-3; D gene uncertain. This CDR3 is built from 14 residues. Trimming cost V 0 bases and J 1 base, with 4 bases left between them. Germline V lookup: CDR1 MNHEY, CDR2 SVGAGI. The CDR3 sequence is CASSYSTSGNTIYF. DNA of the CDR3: TGTGCCAGCAGTTACTCGACTTCTGGAAACACCATATATTTT.

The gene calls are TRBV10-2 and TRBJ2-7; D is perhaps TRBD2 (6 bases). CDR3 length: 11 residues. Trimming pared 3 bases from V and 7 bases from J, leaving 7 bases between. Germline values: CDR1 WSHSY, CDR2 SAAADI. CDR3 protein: CASSDGGEQYF. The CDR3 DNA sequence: TGCGCCAGCAGTGACGGAGGGGAGCAGTACTTC.

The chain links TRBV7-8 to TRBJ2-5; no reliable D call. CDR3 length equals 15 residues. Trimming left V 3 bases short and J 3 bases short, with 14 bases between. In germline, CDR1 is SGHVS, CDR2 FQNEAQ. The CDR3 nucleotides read TGTGCCAGCAGCTTCCACTTGAATCCGGAAGAGACCCAGTACTTC. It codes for CASSFHLNPEETQYF. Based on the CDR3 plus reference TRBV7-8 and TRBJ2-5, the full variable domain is GAGVSQSPRYKVAKRGQDVALRCDPISGHVSLFWYQQALGQGPEFLTYFQNEAQLDKSGLPSDRFFAERPEGSVSTLKIQRTQQEDSAVYLCASSFHLNPEETQYFGPGTRLLVL.